The 10 T cell receptor beta chains in this list originate from one sample, sequenced in a study of siplizumab effects on memory and regulatory T cells (dated by TCRdb to about 2019). Library preparation used the immunoSEQ multiplex PCR assay. This is the immuneACCESS table as TCRdb keeps it, with only in-frame sequences that have V and J called. A part of the clones is gone; compared with another copy, unresolved V genes explain less than half, and the rest is unexplained. A total of 110,000 or so clones appear in this sample, 85% to 95% of them only once. The top ten constitute about 0.32% of the sample. The sequencing input was CD4+ T cells sorted from blood. Receptors were obtained from a human donor in good health.

The genes are TRBV6-6 and TRBJ1-2, with D maybe TRBD1 (6 bases). Germline CDR1 and CDR2: MNHNY and SVGAGI (reference sequence). This CDR3 is 13 amino acids long. Trimming took 7 bases from V and 2 from J, leaving 11 bases between them. The CDR3 DNA reads as TGTGCCAGCACCCCGGACAGAAACTATGGCTACACCTTC. Encoded protein: CASTPDRNYGYTF.

This clone appeared once. V and J are TRBV5-8 and TRBJ1-1; D is ambiguous. The V end lost 2 bases, the J end lost 1 base, and 15 bases lay between the germline ends. This CDR3 has 16 amino acids. The V gene's germline CDR1 is SGHTS and CDR2 YDEGEE. The CDR3 region is CASSLTALTGNTEAFF. Here the CDR3 DNA reads TGTGCCAGCAGCTTAACGGCCCTGACGGGGAACACTGAAGCTTTCTTT. Supplemented by reference TRBV5-8 and TRBJ1-1, the full variable domain reads EAGVTQSPTHLIKTRGQQATLRCSPISGHTSVYWYQQALGLGLQFLLWYDEGEERNRGNFPPRFSGRQFPNYSSELNVNALELEDSALYLCASSLTALTGNTEAFFGQGTRLTVV.

The genes are TRBV6-1 and TRBJ1-4, with TRBD1 as a possible D gene (5 bases). Germline CDR1 MNHNS, CDR2 SASEGT. Deletions cut 3 bases from V and 7 bases from J, with 9 bases between. This CDR3 is 13 amino acids long. In nucleotides, the CDR3 is TGTGCCAGCAGTGAGGTGAGGGGTGAAAAACTGTTTTTT. Translating it yields CASSEVRGEKLFF.

This chain connects TRBV6-1 to TRBJ1-3; D remains unclear. V lost 7 bases and J 0 bases, leaving 10 bases between the germline ends. Germline V lookup: CDR1 MNHNS, CDR2 SASEGT. CDR3 length: 14 amino acids. The CDR3 is CASTAGSSGNTIYF. CDR3 nucleotide sequence: TGTGCCAGCACGGCGGGTAGCTCTGGAAACACCATATATTTT.

The chain links TRBV27 to TRBJ2-7, with 7 bases fitting TRBD2. CDR3 length equals 14 residues. V was clipped by 3 bases and J by 5 bases; unmatched bases: 7. Germline lookup yields CDR1 MNHEY and CDR2 SMNVEV (reference sequence). CDR3 nucleotides: TGTGCCAGCAGTTTTGCGGGGGAAGTCAACGAGCAGTACTTC. Its translation: CASSFAGEVNEQYF.

This chain joins TRBV5-1 and TRBJ2-5, with TRBD1 as a possible D gene (6 bases). The CDR3 covers 13 residues. The V and J ends lost 2 bases and 4 bases respectively, with 9 bases between them. Germline CDR1 is SGHRS and CDR2 is YFSETQ. As DNA, the CDR3 is TGCGCCAGCAGCTTATGGGGGCTAGAGACCCAGTACTTC. Its protein product is CASSLWGLETQYF.

The chain joins TRBV7-2 to TRBJ1-1; perhaps TRBD1 as D (5 bases). This CDR3 has 14 residues. Per the germline V gene, CDR1 is SGHTA and CDR2 is FQGNSA. Trimming took 6 bases from V and 1 from J, leaving 12 bases between them. CDR3: CASRRWGSNTEAFF. The CDR3 DNA sequence: TGTGCCAGCAGGAGATGGGGCTCGAACACTGAAGCTTTCTTT.

V and J are TRBV14 and TRBJ2-4; 8 nucleotides align to TRBD2. From germline, CDR1 is SGHDN and CDR2 FVKESK. With V trimmed by 5 bases and J by 9 bases, 9 bases remained unmatched. This CDR3 region has 14 residues. The CDR3 loop is CASSFGTSISIQYF. The DNA for the CDR3 is TGTGCCAGCAGCTTCGGGACTAGTATAAGCATTCAGTACTTC.

The rearrangement uses TRBV19 and TRBJ1-1; D remains ambiguous. This CDR3 comprises 13 residues. Germline-derived CDR1 and CDR2 are LNHDA and SQIVND (reference sequence). The ends were cut back, 6 bases at V and 4 bases at J, with 12 bases in the middle. Written as DNA, the CDR3 is TGTGCCAGTAGCCATCTACTGGTCACTGAAGCTTTCTTT. It codes for CASSHLLVTEAFF.

The rearrangement joins TRBV2 to TRBJ2-4; tentatively, D is TRBD1 (6 bases). Trimming took off 4 bases at V and 6 bases at J, with 13 bases between the two ends. The CDR3 totals 14 residues. Per germline, CDR1 SNHLY and CDR2 FYNNEI. The CDR3 bases are TGTGCCAGCAGTGCGGTGGGGGCACTAAACATTCAGTACTTC. This sequence encodes CASSAVGALNIQYF. Drawing the rest from reference TRBV2 and TRBJ2-4, the complete variable domain is EPEVTQTPSHQVTQMGQEVILRCVPISNHLYFYWYRQILGQKVEFLVSFYNNEISEKSEIFDDQFSVERPDGSNFTLKIRSTKLEDSAMYFCASSAVGALNIQYFGAGTRLSVL.